The subject of this entry is one TCR beta chain. Data came from immunoSEQ multiplex PCR; TCRdb stores just in-frame clones and leaves some out. The data show under 95,000 clones, roughly nine tenths seen once. This entry belongs to a study of T cell changes during pregnancy in multiple sclerosis. V shed 1 base and J 2 bases; nucleotides not matched to a gene: 5. The CDR3 runs 15 residues. Germline lookup yields CDR1 SGHRS and CDR2 YFSETQ. The sequence was obtained from a female donor in good health, enrolled as a control in a pregnancy study. The chain is built from TRBV5-1 and TRBJ1-2, with 7 bases lining up with TRBD1. Source: peripheral blood, taken after pregnancy. The CDR3 spells CASSLNLQGNYGYTF. In DNA, the CDR3 is TGCGCCAGCAGCTTGAACCTACAGGGGAACTATGGCTACACCTTC.